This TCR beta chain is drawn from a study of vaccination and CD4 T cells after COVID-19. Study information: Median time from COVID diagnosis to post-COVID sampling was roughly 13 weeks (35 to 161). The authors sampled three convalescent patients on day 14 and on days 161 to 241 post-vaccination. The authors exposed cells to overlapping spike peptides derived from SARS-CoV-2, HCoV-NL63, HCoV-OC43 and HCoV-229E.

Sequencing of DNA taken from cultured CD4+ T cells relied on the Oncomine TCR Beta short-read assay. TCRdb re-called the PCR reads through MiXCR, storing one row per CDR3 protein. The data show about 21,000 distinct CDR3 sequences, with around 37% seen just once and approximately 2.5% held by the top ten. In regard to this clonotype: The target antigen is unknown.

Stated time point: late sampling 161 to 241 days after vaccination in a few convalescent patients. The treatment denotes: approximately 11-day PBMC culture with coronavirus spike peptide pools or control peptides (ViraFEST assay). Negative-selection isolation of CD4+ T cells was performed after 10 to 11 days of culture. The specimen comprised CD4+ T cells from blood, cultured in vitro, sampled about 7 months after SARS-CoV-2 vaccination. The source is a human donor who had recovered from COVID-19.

Written as DNA, the CDR3 is TGTGCCATCAGTGAGTCCTCTGGGGCCAACGTCCTGACTTTC. It codes for CAISESSGANVLTF. This rearrangement joins TRBV10-3 to TRBJ2-6; D unclear. The length of the CDR3 is 14 residues. Per the germline V gene, CDR1 is ENHRY and CDR2 is SYGVKD. V lost 0 bases, J lost 0 bases, and 0 bases lay in between.